One and the same sample provided the 29 T cell receptor beta chains below, sequenced in a study of T cell repertoires in cytomegalovirus infection. These TCRs' antigens remain unknown. TCRdb called the reads again in MiXCR, with one record for every CDR3 protein. The table shows 68,000 or so distinct CDR3 sequences, with approximately 24% occurring only once. Sequencing input: PBMCs, sequenced either directly or after in vitro stimulation (not recorded which). The source of these receptors is a human donor in good health (CMV status not recorded). Some clones in this sample may be carry-over from other donors' samples.

In its sample, this clonotype was seen a few times. The chain links TRBV12-3 or TRBV12-4 to TRBJ1-2; a weak D match, TRBD1 (6 bases). The germline V and J ends were trimmed by 3 bases and 7 bases, with 18 bases remaining between them. The CDR3 is 15 residues long. The CDR3, as DNA: TGTGCCAGCAGTTTTAAGGAAGGGGGGGGCATTGGCTACACCTTC. This encodes CASSFKEGGGIGYTF.

The rearrangement joins TRBV28 to TRBJ1-1; no reliable D call. The CDR3 is 14 amino acids. V dropped 6 bases and J dropped 1 base, with 12 bases sitting between them. CDR1 and CDR2 from the germline V gene are MDHEN and SYDVKM. The DNA of the CDR3 is TGTGCCAGCAGACCCCAAGACAAGAACACTGAAGCTTTCTTT. Its protein product is CASRPQDKNTEAFF. Combining the CDR3 with reference TRBV28 and TRBJ1-1 gives the whole variable domain DVKVTQSSRYLVKRTGEKVFLECVQDMDHENMFWYRQDPGLGLRLIYFSYDVKMKEKGDIPEGYSVSREKKERFSLILESASTNQTSMYLCASRPQDKNTEAFFGQGTRLTVV.

At least ten counts were recorded for this clonotype. The chain joins TRBV7-8 to TRBJ1-2, with 8 nucleotides matching TRBD1. CDR1 SGHVS and CDR2 FQNEAQ come from the germline V gene. The CDR3 totals 14 residues. V lost 2 bases, J lost 3 bases, and 2 bases stayed unmatched. CDR3: CASSLRTGHYGYTF. The DNA for the CDR3 is TGTGCCAGCAGCTTAAGGACAGGGCACTATGGCTACACCTTC. The whole variable domain, remainder taken from reference TRBV7-8 and TRBJ1-2, is GAGVSQSPRYKVAKRGQDVALRCDPISGHVSLFWYQQALGQGPEFLTYFQNEAQLDKSGLPSDRFFAERPEGSVSTLKIQRTQQEDSAVYLCASSLRTGHYGYTFGSGTRLTVV.

This clonotype was observed a handful of times. The chain employs TRBV29-1 and TRBJ1-1, with D hard to call. V lost 4 bases and J lost 4, with 10 bases in between. Per the germline V gene, CDR1 is SQVTM and CDR2 is ANQGSEA. This CDR3 is built from 12 residues. The CDR3 bases are TGCAGCGTTGGATCTGGCGTCACTGAAGCTTTCTTT. Translation gives CSVGSGVTEAFF.

This clonotype was counted only a few times. This sequence joins TRBV3-1 and TRBJ2-5; 8 nucleotides align to TRBD2. The CDR3 totals 13 residues. Germline V gene data show CDR1 as LGHDT and CDR2 as YNNKEL (reference sequence). With 2 bases clipped from V and 4 bases from J, the junction kept 0 bases outside the gene matches. CDR3 residues: CASSQLAGETQYF. CDR3 sequence (DNA): TGTGCCAGCAGCCAACTAGCGGGAGAGACCCAGTACTTC.

The V call is TRBV12-3 or TRBV12-4, the J call TRBJ1-1; D not certain. The V gene lost 3 bases and the J gene lost 7 bases, with 12 bases spanning the gap. This CDR3 has 13 residues. The chain's CDR3 is CASSLAGPIEAFF. CDR3 sequence (DNA): TGTGCCAGCAGTTTGGCAGGACCGATTGAAGCTTTCTTT.

V usage is TRBV11-2 and J usage is TRBJ2-5; D perhaps matches TRBD1 (6 bases). CDR1 is SGHAT, CDR2 FQNNGV, per germline. V lost 0 bases, J lost 7 bases, and 12 bases lay in between. This CDR3 contains 14 residues. Written as DNA, the CDR3 is TGTGCCAGCAGCTTAGAGGCAGGGGAAGGGACCCAGTACTTC. This gives the protein CASSLEAGEGTQYF.

The CDR3 reads CAWSEAQGYSKNIQYF. In nucleotides, the CDR3 is TGTGCCTGGAGTGAAGCCCAGGGATATAGCAAAAACATTCAGTACTTC. This sequence joins TRBV30 and TRBJ2-4, with a weak D call TRBD1 (5 bases). The CDR3 covers 16 residues. Trimming left V 1 base short and J 3 bases short, with 16 bases between. Looked up from germline, CDR1 is GTSNPN and CDR2 is SVGIG (reference sequence).

This clonotype has more than one count but fewer than ten. The chain is built from TRBV6-1 and TRBJ2-4; no definite D call. Deletions cut 2 bases from V and 7 bases from J, with 12 bases between. Germline assignment: CDR1 MNHNS and CDR2 SASEGT. This CDR3 spans 14 amino acids. CDR3 DNA: TGTGCCAGCAGTGAAATCTACCCTTCGAACATTCAGTACTTC. It codes for CASSEIYPSNIQYF.

The chain employs TRBV10-3 and TRBJ2-5, with TRBD1 matching over 8 bases. There are 15 residues in the CDR3. From germline, CDR1 is ENHRY and CDR2 SYGVKD. V lost 7 bases and J lost 2; bases outside the gene matches: 9. The CDR3 loop reads CAITPGQGSQETQYF. In DNA form, the CDR3 reads TGTGCCATCACCCCCGGACAGGGCTCTCAAGAGACCCAGTACTTC.

For this clonotype: This sequence may be a read error, since a much larger clone differs from it by one base. This chain joins TRBV7-2 and TRBJ1-3; D is unresolved. Germline CDR1 and CDR2: SGHTA and FQGNSA. This CDR3 has 13 residues. V shed 1 base and J shed 9 bases, with 10 bases lying between them. In DNA, the CDR3 is TGTGCCAGCAGCTTAGGAGGATTGATCACCATATATTTT. Translated: CASSLGGLITIYF.

In this sample, this clonotype turned up a few times. The chain links TRBV6-5 to TRBJ2-5; 8 nucleotides align to TRBD2. There are 13 residues in the CDR3. Germline values: CDR1 MNHEY, CDR2 SVGAGI. The ends lost 5 bases at V and 4 bases at J; junction bases unmatched: 3. CDR3 sequence: CASSSLAGETQYF. In DNA, the CDR3 is TGTGCCAGCAGTAGCCTAGCGGGAGAGACCCAGTACTTC.

This clonotype has more than one count but fewer than ten. J is TRBJ1-1 and V is TRBV19; 10 bases match TRBD1. Trimming at V came to 5 bases and at J to 1 base, leaving 7 bases not matched to a gene. Germline CDR1 reads LNHDA; CDR2 reads SQIVND (reference sequence). The CDR3 consists of 16 residues. The CDR3 sequence: CASSSGTGVENTEAFF. The DNA of the CDR3 is TGTGCCAGTAGTTCCGGGACAGGGGTAGAGAACACTGAAGCTTTCTTT.

The genes are TRBV6-5 and TRBJ2-1, with D perhaps TRBD2 (5 bases). V shed 4 bases and J shed 6 bases, with 10 bases lying between them. The germline gives CDR1 MNHEY, CDR2 SVGAGI. The CDR3 extends over 13 amino acids. The CDR3 DNA sequence: TGTGCCAGCAGTTTTAACGGAGGCAATGAGCAGTTCTTC. It codes for CASSFNGGNEQFF.

The chain has TRBV9 and TRBJ2-7; 10 nucleotides align to TRBD2. V was pared by 3 bases and J by 3 bases, with 6 bases of the junction left unmatched. This CDR3 region has 15 residues. CDR1 and CDR2 (germline): SGDLS, YYNGEE. The DNA of the CDR3 is TGTGCCAGCAGCGGAGGGACTAGCGTTAACTACGAGCAGTACTTC. Protein product: CASSGGTSVNYEQYF.

This clonotype was counted ten times or more. The CDR3 DNA reads as TGTGCCAGCAGCTTGGGAGCTCCCAGCTCCTACAATGAGCAGTTCTTC. It is translated as CASSLGAPSSYNEQFF. The chain links TRBV5-4 to TRBJ2-1; D is unclear. The CDR3 runs 16 residues. From germline, CDR1 is SGHNT and CDR2 YYREEE (reference sequence). Trimming took off 0 bases at V and 0 bases at J, with 10 bases between the two ends.

The sample holds many counts of this clonotype. The gene calls are TRBV15 and TRBJ2-3; no clear D. The CDR3 spans 14 residues. The germline CDR1 and CDR2 sequences are LNHNV and YYDKDF (reference sequence). V dropped 7 bases and J dropped 0 bases, with 11 bases sitting between them. CDR3 amino acids: CATKLDVSTDTQYF. CDR3 in DNA: TGTGCCACCAAACTGGACGTGAGCACAGATACGCAGTATTTT.

The chain employs TRBV6-2 or TRBV6-3 and TRBJ2-1; 7 bases are a match to TRBD2. V shed 1 base, J shed 10 bases, and the junction held 13 bases outside the gene matches. This CDR3 spans 16 amino acids. Germline V lookup: CDR1 MNHEY, CDR2 SVGEGT. CDR3 region: CASSYWGGRGRDEQFF. The CDR3 DNA reads as TGTGCCAGCAGTTACTGGGGCGGGAGAGGGCGAGACGAGCAGTTCTTC.

This chain links TRBV18 with TRBJ2-1; 14 bases are a match to TRBD2. V shed 4 bases, J shed 7 bases, and the junction held 9 bases outside the gene matches. CDR3 size: 17 residues. Germline V gene data show CDR1 as KGHSH and CDR2 as LQKENI. In nucleotides, the CDR3 is TGTGCCAGCTCACTAATTGGGACTAGCGGGAGCGCGAATGAGCAGTTCTTC. It is translated as CASSLIGTSGSANEQFF.

This clonotype has more than one count but fewer than ten. The J gene is TRBJ1-2, the V gene TRBV6-2 or TRBV6-3; D not certain. V lost 0 bases to trimming and J lost 2 bases, with 4 bases between them. Germline CDR1 reads MNHEY; CDR2 reads SVGEGT. The CDR3 loop spans 13 amino acids. The CDR3 spells CASSYSPNYGYTF. The CDR3 region has the DNA TGTGCCAGCAGTTACTCGCCGAACTATGGCTACACCTTC.

The table lists this clonotype with a few counts. This chain joins TRBV2 and TRBJ1-1, with a tentative D call TRBD1 (6 bases). CDR3 size: 14 residues. The germline CDR1 and CDR2 sequences are SNHLY and FYNNEI. Between the trimmed V and J ends, which lost 8 bases and 5 bases, there was a span of 18 bases. CDR3 in DNA: TGTGCCAGCCAGGAGGGGGGGACTTCGACTGAAGCTTTCTTT. It encodes CASQEGGTSTEAFF.

The rearrangement uses TRBV28 and TRBJ1-5; D is undetermined. Trimming removed 10 bases from V and 0 bases from J, with 10 bases in between. This CDR3 is 13 amino acids long. Germline assignment: CDR1 MDHEN and CDR2 SYDVKM. The CDR3 sequence is CATRQYSNQPQHF. CDR3 in DNA: TGTGCCACCAGGCAATATAGCAATCAGCCCCAGCATTTT.

This clonotype was counted only a few times. V gene TRBV7-2 combines with J gene TRBJ1-2; 10 nucleotides match TRBD1. V dropped 3 bases and J dropped 3; count of bases not matched to a gene: 1. The CDR3 runs 14 residues. Germline lookup yields CDR1 SGHTA and CDR2 FQGNSA. CDR3 nucleotide sequence: TGTGCCAGCAGCTTGACAGGGGGCGACTATGGCTACACCTTC. It encodes CASSLTGGDYGYTF.

This clonotype occurred a few times. The chain carries TRBV6-5 and TRBJ2-3; 12 bases are a match to TRBD2. Trimming at V came to 0 bases and at J to 5 bases, leaving 6 bases not matched to a gene. This CDR3 is built from 17 residues. CDR1 is MNHEY and CDR2 is SVGAGI in the germline V gene. DNA for the CDR3: TGTGCCAGCAGTTACTCGCTAGCGGGAGGGCCGGTAGATACGCAGTATTTT. It yields the protein CASSYSLAGGPVDTQYF.

This sequence joins TRBV6-2 or TRBV6-3 and TRBJ2-7; 7 positions match TRBD2. Per the germline V gene, CDR1 is MNHEY and CDR2 is SVGEGT. The CDR3 runs 15 residues. After removal of 4 bases from V and 6 bases from J, the junction contained 12 bases not matched to a gene. The CDR3 DNA follows: TGTGCCAGCAGTTTCACCGGGACTAAAACGTCCGAGCAGTACTTC. This translates into CASSFTGTKTSEQYF.

There are a few counts of this clonotype. The V call is TRBV5-4, the J call TRBJ2-5; TRBD1 matches 11 bases. Trimming removed 2 bases from V and 5 bases from J; junction bases left unmatched: 8. This CDR3 has 16 amino acids. Germline values: CDR1 SGHNT, CDR2 YYREEE (reference sequence). The CDR3: CASSLGQGANKETQYF. CDR3 DNA: TGTGCCAGCAGCTTAGGACAGGGGGCGAATAAGGAGACCCAGTACTTC.

This clonotype was seen a handful of times. The chain couples TRBV12-3 or TRBV12-4 to TRBJ1-1; D call uncertain. V lost 2 bases and J lost 1, with 8 bases in between. There are 14 residues in the CDR3. CDR3 DNA sequence: TGTGCCAGCAGTTTAAAGGCAGGGAACACTGAAGCTTTCTTT. Amino acids: CASSLKAGNTEAFF.

This clonotype showed up just a few times. V usage is TRBV7-9 and J usage is TRBJ2-1; 7 bases are a match to TRBD1. Germline V CDR1 and CDR2: SEHNR, FQNEAQ (reference sequence). Unmatched junction bases numbered 2, after V lost 1 base and J lost 8 bases. CDR3 size: 13 residues. The CDR3 nucleotides are TGTGCCAGCAGCTTAGGACAGGGAGATGAGCAGTTCTTC. Amino acid sequence: CASSLGQGDEQFF.

The V gene is TRBV6-6, the J gene TRBJ1-2, with D perhaps TRBD1 (5 bases). Germline lookup yields CDR1 MNHNY and CDR2 SVGAGI (reference sequence). There are 13 residues in the CDR3. V was clipped by 7 bases and J by 1 base, with 10 bases between them. The CDR3 loop is CASNWGGNYGYTF. The CDR3 nucleotides are TGTGCCAGCAACTGGGGCGGTAACTATGGCTACACCTTC.